This paragraph reports one T cell receptor (beta chain). Its specificity is unknown. This sample stems from a study of T cell repertoires in cytomegalovirus infection. Study context: Public TCR beta signatures marked donors with CMV infection and the matching HLA.

The J segment lost 6 bases and the V segment lost 6 bases, leaving 2 bases of the junction unmatched. The CDR3 length is 13 residues. Per the germline V gene, CDR1 is MNHEY and CDR2 is SVGAGI. Whole-study results and caveats: The study found HLA-C-restricted CMV-specific TCR beta clonotypes dominating the ex vivo response. The study identified carriers of CMV plus the relevant HLA from cumulative public TCR beta family frequency.

Each CDR3 protein is one row after TCRdb ran MiXCR on the reads. The sample has around 330,000 distinct CDR3 sequences; around a sixth are singletons. The sequenced material came from PBMCs. The sequence derives from a human donor in good health (CMV status not recorded). Some clones in this sample may be carry-over from other donors' samples. The V gene is TRBV6-5, the J gene TRBJ2-2; 9 nucleotides align to TRBD1. CDR3 region: CASSTGGSGELFF. The DNA for the CDR3 is TGTGCCAGCAGCACAGGGGGCTCCGGGGAGCTGTTTTTT.